Included here is one TCR beta chain sequence, with context. The sample belongs to a study of T cell changes during pregnancy in multiple sclerosis. Clones were read by immunoSEQ multiplex PCR, and TCRdb kept only the in-frame ones, dropping some. The repertoire consists of about 76,000 clones, with around 93% occurring once and the leading ten covering more than 2%. Trimming cost V 3 bases and J 6 bases, with 9 bases left between them. The CDR3 extends over 13 amino acids. Germline lookup yields CDR1 SGHTA and CDR2 FQGNSA. This receptor was taken from a female donor with multiple sclerosis, enrolled in a pregnancy study. Sample: peripheral blood, taken in the second trimester of pregnancy. The chain combines TRBV7-2 with TRBJ2-1; D is undetermined. CDR3 region: CASSLGPFNEQFF. The CDR3 DNA reads as TGTGCCAGCAGCTTGGGCCCCTTCAATGAGCAGTTCTTC. Full variable domain (outside the CDR3, taken from reference TRBV7-2 and TRBJ2-1): GAGVSQSPSNKVTEKGKDVELRCDPISGHTALYWYRQSLGQGLEFLIYFQGNSAPDKSGLPSDRFSAERTGGSVSTLTIQRTQQEDSAVYLCASSLGPFNEQFFGPGTRLTVL.